The 30 T cell receptor beta chains listed next were all sequenced from one sample in a study of cytomegalovirus exposure and HLA in healthy donors (dated by TCRdb to the late 2010s). Library preparation employed the immunoSEQ multiplex PCR assay. The multiplex PCR relied on a mix of 60 forward primers for TCR Vbeta segments and 13 reverse primers for TCR Jbeta segments. As stored in TCRdb, this immuneACCESS dataset retains in-frame rearrangements with V and J assigned. A fraction of the clones does not appear; measured against another copy, unresolved V genes explain less than half of the discrepancy, and the remainder lacks a known reason. Here the sample has over 120,000 clones; roughly 70% occur a single time. Roughly 4.5% of the sample is held by the ten biggest clonotypes. The sequenced material came from PBMCs. The receptors derive from a man younger than 30 in good health and CMV-seropositive.

The chain joins TRBV7-9 to TRBJ1-6; weak D call: TRBD1 (5 bases). Trimming stripped 5 bases from V and 7 bases from J, with 15 bases between. Germline lookup yields CDR1 SEHNR and CDR2 FQNEAQ (reference sequence). The CDR3 contains 15 residues. Written as DNA, the CDR3 is TGTGCCAGCAGCCGAAGCGACAGCTGGAATTCACCCCTCCACTTT. This encodes CASSRSDSWNSPLHF.

The rearrangement joins TRBV28 to TRBJ2-1, with 7 nucleotides matching TRBD2. Germline V CDR1 and CDR2: MDHEN, SYDVKM. The trim removed 6 bases at V and 4 bases at J, leaving 15 bases unmatched. This CDR3 has 17 amino acids. The CDR3 region is CASRFLKGRGTYNEQFF. The CDR3 DNA sequence: TGTGCCAGCAGATTCCTAAAGGGGCGGGGGACTTACAATGAGCAGTTCTTC.

The chain employs TRBV19 and TRBJ2-1; D perhaps matches TRBD2 (6 bases). This CDR3 region has 13 residues. Trimming pared 11 bases from V and 0 bases from J, leaving 11 bases between. Germline loops: CDR1 LNHDA, CDR2 SQIVND (reference sequence). The CDR3 here is CAAGGDSYNEQFF. CDR3 nucleotides: TGTGCCGCAGGAGGGGACTCCTACAATGAGCAGTTCTTC.

V usage is TRBV4-2 and J usage is TRBJ1-2; perhaps TRBD1 as D (6 bases). Germline assignment: CDR1 LGHNA and CDR2 YNFKEQ. CDR3 size: 15 residues. Trimming left V 0 bases short and J 5 bases short, with 13 bases between. Written as DNA, the CDR3 is TGTGCCAGCAGCCAAGATCAGGGGCCGAATTATGGCTACACCTTC. Amino acid sequence: CASSQDQGPNYGYTF.

The J gene is TRBJ2-5, the V gene TRBV11-2, with 9 bases lining up with TRBD1. The V segment lost 5 bases and the J segment 4 bases; nucleotides outside the gene matches: 11. The length of the CDR3 is 16 residues. Looked up from germline, CDR1 is SGHAT and CDR2 is FQNNGV. The DNA for the CDR3 is TGTGCCAGCAGCACCGGGGACAGGGTATTTACAGAGACCCAGTACTTC. Its translation: CASSTGDRVFTETQYF.

The chain joins TRBV9 to TRBJ2-7; D perhaps matches TRBD1 (6 bases). The CDR3 consists of 12 residues. Germline V CDR1 and CDR2: SGDLS, YYNGEE. With 1 base removed from V and 6 bases from J, the gap between germline ends came to 8 bases. The CDR3 coding sequence is TGTGCCAGCAGCGTATCCAGGGGCGAGCAGTACTTC. Translating it yields CASSVSRGEQYF.

This chain joins TRBV4-2 and TRBJ2-1; 8 bases are shared with TRBD1. The CDR3 has 14 amino acids. Per germline, CDR1 LGHNA and CDR2 YNFKEQ. The V gene end was trimmed by 3 bases and the J gene end by 4 bases; junction bases not matched to a gene: 2. DNA of the CDR3: TGTGCCAGCAGCCACAGGGGGCTTTACAATGAGCAGTTCTTC. This encodes CASSHRGLYNEQFF.

The chain couples TRBV30 to TRBJ1-5, with D tentatively TRBD1 (6 bases). The CDR3 totals 13 residues. The germline CDR1 and CDR2 sequences are GTSNPN and SVGIG (reference sequence). Trimming took 5 bases from V and 0 from J, leaving 8 bases between them. The CDR3 loop is CAWGQRSNQPQHF. The CDR3 bases are TGTGCCTGGGGACAGCGTAGCAATCAGCCCCAGCATTTT.

This chain connects TRBV6-6 to TRBJ2-1, with TRBD1 as a possible D gene (7 bases). Between the trimmed V and J ends, which lost 7 bases and 7 bases, there was a span of 14 bases. The CDR3 is 13 amino acids. Germline V lookup: CDR1 MNHNY, CDR2 SVGAGI (reference sequence). The CDR3, as DNA: TGTGCCAGCACTCCACAGGGGAGGAATGAGCAGTTCTTC. Protein: CASTPQGRNEQFF.

This sequence joins TRBV5-8 and TRBJ2-7; 7 nucleotides agree with TRBD1. Germline trimming cut 3 bases from V and 3 bases from J; bases unmatched to any gene: 15. CDR3 length: 17 amino acids. Germline assignment: CDR1 SGHTS and CDR2 YDEGEE. CDR3 loop: CASSSLGTGAIFYEQYF. As DNA, the CDR3 is TGTGCCAGCAGCTCCCTCGGAACAGGGGCAATTTTCTACGAGCAGTACTTC.

This clone occurred a few times. CDR3 sequence (DNA): TGTGCCAGAAGCTTAGCGCTCAGGCAGGCCCTTCAGGCTCGTCCAAAAAGGACCCAGTACTTC. Translation gives CARSLALRQALQARPKRTQYF. The V gene is TRBV7-5, the J gene TRBJ2-5; TRBD1, the table's D call, lacks a check against the DNA. TRBV7-5 is marked as a pseudogene. The CDR3 has 21 amino acids.

The rearrangement uses TRBV7-2 and TRBJ2-7; 10 bases fit TRBD1. Germline CDR1 and CDR2: SGHTA and FQGNSA. V gave up 4 bases and J gave up 4 bases; unmatched junction bases: 10. This CDR3 has 16 amino acids. Here the CDR3 reads CASSSRDRGSAYEQYF. The CDR3 DNA reads as TGTGCCAGCAGCTCCCGGGACAGGGGTTCGGCTTACGAGCAGTACTTC.

The chain carries TRBV25-1 and TRBJ1-2, with TRBD1 as a possible D gene (6 bases). The germline CDR1 and CDR2 sequences are MGHDK and SYGVNS. The germline V and J ends were trimmed by 3 bases and 6 bases, with 11 bases remaining between them. This CDR3 region has 13 residues. The DNA for the CDR3 is TGTGCCAGCAGTGAGAACAGGGACCATGGCTACACCTTC. Its protein product is CASSENRDHGYTF.

The chain links TRBV4-3 to TRBJ2-3; D is undetermined. The CDR3 extends over 17 amino acids. Looked up from germline, CDR1 is LGHNA and CDR2 is YSLEER. The ends were cut back, 1 base at V and 0 bases at J, with 14 bases in the middle. For the CDR3, the DNA is TGCGCCAGCAGCCAAGTATTGGTACCCTATAGCACAGATACGCAGTATTTT. Residues: CASSQVLVPYSTDTQYF.

V gene TRBV19 combines with J gene TRBJ2-1, with 13 nucleotides matching TRBD2. The CDR3 totals 16 residues. The trim removed 6 bases at V and 7 bases at J, leaving 9 bases unmatched. Germline V lookup: CDR1 LNHDA, CDR2 SQIVND (reference sequence). The CDR3 loop is CASSPTSGGARNEQFF. CDR3 in DNA: TGTGCCAGTAGCCCTACTAGCGGGGGGGCGAGAAATGAGCAGTTCTTC.

This clone was counted between two and nine times. An end of the junction does not agree with germline; a read error may underlie this. The CDR3 loop reads CASRLGGGAGEQFF. As DNA, the CDR3 is TGTGCCAGCAGGTTAGGCGGAGGTGCTGGGGAGCAGTTCTTC. The chain links TRBV7-2 to TRBJ2-1, with D perhaps matching TRBD2 (5 bases). Per germline, CDR1 SGHTA and CDR2 FQGNSA. The CDR3 totals 14 residues.

V gene TRBV18 combines with J gene TRBJ1-1, with D possibly TRBD1 on 5 matching bases. The CDR3 is 15 residues long. V was trimmed by 2 bases and J by 5 bases, leaving 15 bases between them. From germline, CDR1 is KGHSH and CDR2 LQKENI. The CDR3 loop reads CASSPFGGGETEAFF. CDR3 in DNA: TGTGCCAGCTCACCATTCGGGGGAGGAGAGACTGAAGCTTTCTTT.

This clone was counted a single time. The V gene is TRBV5-1, the J gene TRBJ1-2; 8 positions agree with TRBD1. The germline CDR1 and CDR2 sequences are SGHRS and YFSETQ. Trimming at V came to 0 bases and at J to 7 bases, leaving 11 bases not matched to a gene. The CDR3 covers 16 residues. This chain's CDR3 is CASSLGTGFYLSGYTF. DNA of the CDR3: TGCGCCAGCAGCTTGGGGACAGGGTTCTATTTGAGTGGCTACACCTTC.

The rearrangement uses TRBV11-2 and TRBJ2-1; 9 nucleotides line up with TRBD2. Germline-derived CDR1 and CDR2 are SGHAT and FQNNGV. V dropped 5 bases and J dropped 4; count of bases not matched to a gene: 6. This CDR3 comprises 15 residues. The CDR3 protein is CASSEYSGGYNEQFF. DNA for the CDR3: TGTGCCAGCAGCGAGTATAGCGGGGGATACAATGAGCAGTTCTTC.

The chain uses TRBV7-2 and TRBJ1-3; TRBD1 agrees at 10 bases. CDR1 is SGHTA, CDR2 FQGNSA, per germline. Germline trimming cut 1 base from V and 4 bases from J; bases unmatched to any gene: 7. The CDR3 covers 17 residues. This CDR3 is CASSLVLGQGPGNTIYF. In DNA, the CDR3 is TGTGCCAGCAGCTTAGTGTTGGGACAGGGGCCAGGAAACACCATATATTTT.

This chain links TRBV5-4 with TRBJ1-1, with 7 bases aligning to TRBD1. This CDR3 is 16 amino acids long. The V segment lost 0 bases and the J segment 1 base; nucleotides outside the gene matches: 6. CDR1 SGHNT and CDR2 YYREEE come from the germline V gene (reference sequence). The CDR3 region is CASSLGFGQANTEAFF. CDR3 nucleotide sequence: TGTGCCAGCAGCTTGGGTTTCGGACAGGCGAACACTGAAGCTTTCTTT.

The chain couples TRBV15 to TRBJ1-4, with D maybe TRBD1 (5 bases). Germline values: CDR1 LNHNV, CDR2 YYDKDF (reference sequence). V was shortened by 9 bases and J by 5 bases, with 16 bases between the two germline ends. This CDR3 contains 14 residues. The CDR3, as DNA: TGTGCCACACAACCGGGACTGATAAATGAAAAACTGTTTTTT. It specifies CATQPGLINEKLFF.

V is TRBV19 and J is TRBJ1-3, with 10 bases matching TRBD1. Per the germline V gene, CDR1 is LNHDA and CDR2 is SQIVND (reference sequence). The length of the CDR3 is 16 residues. The V gene end was trimmed by 6 bases and the J gene end by 2 bases; junction bases not matched to a gene: 7. The CDR3 DNA reads TGTGCCAGTAGAAGCCGGACAGGGGGAGCTGGAAACACCATATATTTT. The encoded protein is CASRSRTGGAGNTIYF.

Here the CDR3 DNA reads TGTGCCAGCAGGCCTCAGGGACATCTTACCTACGAGCAGTACTTC. Translated: CASRPQGHLTYEQYF. The V gene is TRBV5-6, the J gene TRBJ2-7, with TRBD1 as a possible D gene (6 bases). Per the germline V gene, CDR1 is SGHDT and CDR2 is YYEEEE. The CDR3 has 15 amino acids. The V gene lost 5 bases and the J gene lost 2 bases, with 17 bases spanning the gap. The variable domain in full, completed from reference TRBV5-6 and TRBJ2-7, reads DAGVTQSPTHLIKTRGQQVTLRCSPKSGHDTVSWYQQALGQGPQFIFQYYEEEERQRGNFPDRFSGHQFPNYSSELNVNALLLGDSALYLCASRPQGHLTYEQYFGPGTRLTVT.

In the case of this clone: One end of the junction is discordant with germline, which a read error may explain. The rearrangement joins TRBV27 to TRBJ1-6; D remains unclear. Germline CDR1 and CDR2: MNHEY and SMNVEV (reference sequence). The length of the CDR3 is 14 residues. The CDR3 loop reads CAGSPRENNSPLHF. The CDR3 DNA is TGTGCCGGCAGTCCGCGGGAAAATAATTCACCCCTCCACTTT.

In DNA, the CDR3 is TGTGCCAGCAGCTTCCAGACAGATACGCAGTATTTT. Protein product: CASSFQTDTQYF. The V call is TRBV7-8, the J call TRBJ2-3; no clear D. The V and J ends lost 3 bases and 3 bases respectively, with 4 bases between them. Germline CDR1 reads SGHVS; CDR2 reads FQNEAQ. The CDR3 loop spans 12 amino acids.

V is TRBV7-2 and J is TRBJ2-3, with 7 positions matching TRBD1. This CDR3 region has 14 residues. Looked up from germline, CDR1 is SGHTA and CDR2 is FQGNSA. J lost 11 bases, V lost 6 bases, and 14 bases had no gene match. The CDR3 sequence: CASRGTERPEKQYF. The CDR3 bases are TGTGCCAGCAGGGGGACAGAGCGTCCAGAAAAGCAGTATTTT. Together with reference TRBV7-2 and TRBJ2-3, the CDR3 gives the full variable domain: GAGVSQSPSNKVTEKGKDVELRCDPISGHTALYWYRQSLGQGLEFLIYFQGNSAPDKSGLPSDRFSAERTGGSVSTLTIQRTQQEDSAVYLCASRGTERPEKQYFGPGTRLTVL.

This sequence joins TRBV2 and TRBJ2-2; 8 positions match TRBD2. The V gene end was trimmed by 2 bases and the J gene end by 1 base; junction bases not matched to a gene: 3. Germline assignment: CDR1 SNHLY and CDR2 FYNNEI. The CDR3 spans 16 residues. CDR3 in DNA: TGTGCCAGCAGTGAATGGCTAGCGGGGAACACCGGGGAGCTGTTTTTT. It codes for CASSEWLAGNTGELFF.

This clone turned up a few times. The chain links TRBV7-2 to TRBJ2-1; possibly TRBD2 for D (6 bases). The germline CDR1 and CDR2 sequences are SGHTA and FQGNSA. Deletions cut 5 bases from V and 6 bases from J, with 14 bases between. This CDR3 comprises 14 residues. The CDR3 reads CASSQLGGVNEQFF. CDR3 in DNA: TGTGCCAGCAGCCAGCTTGGCGGGGTCAATGAGCAGTTCTTC.

Turning to this clone: An end of the junction does not agree with germline; a read error may underlie this. The V call is TRBV9, the J call TRBJ2-3; D is unclear. Germline V gene data show CDR1 as SGDLS and CDR2 as YYNGEE. The CDR3 runs 13 residues. As DNA, the CDR3 is TGTGCCAGCAGCGTAGGTCCTAGTCTCCCTCCCTGTTTT. Protein product: CASSVGPSLPPCF.